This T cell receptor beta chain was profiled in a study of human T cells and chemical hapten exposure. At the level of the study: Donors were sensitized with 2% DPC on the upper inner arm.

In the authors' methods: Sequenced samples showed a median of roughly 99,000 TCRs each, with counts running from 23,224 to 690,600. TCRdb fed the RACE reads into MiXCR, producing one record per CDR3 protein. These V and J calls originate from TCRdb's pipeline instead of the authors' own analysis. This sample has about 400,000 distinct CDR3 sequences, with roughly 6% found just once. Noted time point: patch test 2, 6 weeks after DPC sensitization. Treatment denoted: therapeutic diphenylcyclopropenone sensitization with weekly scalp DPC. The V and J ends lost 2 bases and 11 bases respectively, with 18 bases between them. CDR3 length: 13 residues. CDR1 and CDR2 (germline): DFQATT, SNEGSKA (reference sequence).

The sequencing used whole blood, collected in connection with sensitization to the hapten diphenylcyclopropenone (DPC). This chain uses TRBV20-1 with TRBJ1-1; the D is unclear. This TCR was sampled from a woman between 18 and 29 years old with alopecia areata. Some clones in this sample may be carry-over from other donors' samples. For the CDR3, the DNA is TGCAGTGCTAGATTGGGGTCTAGGGCATACGCTTTCTTT. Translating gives CSARLGSRAYAFF.